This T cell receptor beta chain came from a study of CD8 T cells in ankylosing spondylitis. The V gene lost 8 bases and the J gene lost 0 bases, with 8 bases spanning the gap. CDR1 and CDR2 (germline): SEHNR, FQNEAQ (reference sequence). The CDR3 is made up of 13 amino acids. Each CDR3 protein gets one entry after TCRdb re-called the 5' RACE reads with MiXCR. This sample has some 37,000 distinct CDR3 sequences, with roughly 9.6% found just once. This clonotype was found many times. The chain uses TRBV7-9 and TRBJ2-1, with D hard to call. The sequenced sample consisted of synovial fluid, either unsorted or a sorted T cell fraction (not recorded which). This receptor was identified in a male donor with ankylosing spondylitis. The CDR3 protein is CASGSSSYNEQFF. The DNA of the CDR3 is TGTGCCAGCGGGTCGAGCTCCTACAATGAGCAGTTCTTC.